This T cell receptor (beta chain) came from a study of T-cell memory formation after mild COVID-19. Study information: TCR clusters showed largely donor specificity.

Study-wide results and limits: CD4/CD8 balance held among clones contracting day 15 to 85, and later expanders leaned CD4+.

Remarks on this clonotype: As yet, its antigen is unknown.

Constant-segment-primed 5'RACE gave TCR alpha and TCR beta cDNA libraries with sample barcodes and UMIs. TCRdb independently ran MiXCR on the 5' RACE reads; one entry per CDR3 protein. Counted here are 550,000 to 600,000 distinct CDR3 sequences, 17% occurring once; the ten biggest clones make up about 7.5%. Germline V gives CDR1 ENHRY, CDR2 SYGVKD. V was shortened by 10 bases and J by 9 bases, with 23 bases between the two germline ends. The length of the CDR3 is 14 residues. The sample consisted of PBMCs or a T cell subset sorted from them (not recorded which). J is TRBJ2-3 and V is TRBV10-3, with D possibly being TRBD1 (7 bases). The clonotype comes from an adult woman who had mild COVID-19 (a few samples of this study predate the infection). Cell type and time point are not known. The CDR3 spells CATLGGRGKETQYF. CDR3 in DNA: TGTGCCACCCTCGGGGGCAGGGGGAAAGAGACGCAGTATTTT.